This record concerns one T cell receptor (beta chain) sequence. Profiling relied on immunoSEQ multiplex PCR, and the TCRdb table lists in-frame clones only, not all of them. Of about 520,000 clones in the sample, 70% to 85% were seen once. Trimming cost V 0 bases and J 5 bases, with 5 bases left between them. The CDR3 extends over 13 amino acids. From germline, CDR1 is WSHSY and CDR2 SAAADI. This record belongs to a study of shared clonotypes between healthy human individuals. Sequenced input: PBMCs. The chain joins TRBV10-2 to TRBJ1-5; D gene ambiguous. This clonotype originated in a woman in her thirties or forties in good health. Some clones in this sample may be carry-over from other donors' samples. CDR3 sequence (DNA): TGCGCCAGCAGTGAGTCGGATTATCAGCCCCAGCATTTT. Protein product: CASSESDYQPQHF.